Listed below are T cell receptor beta chains from one sample, sequenced in a study of control samples from healthy donors and cancer patients. The data were produced by immunoSEQ multiplex PCR, yet TCRdb's version contains in-frame clones alone and is incomplete. The table lists 150,000 to 200,000 clones, approximately 94% of them singletons. The material sequenced was blood. These receptors all come from a woman aged 18 to 35 in good health. CDR3s include the opening cysteine and the closing phenylalanine or tryptophan. A D gene is named only where the DNA matches it firmly. The size field is filled for only some rows; it gives once, few, many or a size class.

V	J	D	size	DNA	CDR3
TRBV2	TRBJ1-5	NA	NA	TGTGCCAGCCTTGGTTTTAGGACGGGCAATCAGCCCCAGCATTTT	CASLGFRTGNQPQHF
TRBV15	TRBJ2-7	NA	NA	TGTGCCACCAGCAGAGACGGACAGTCCTACGAGCAGTACTTC	CATSRDGQSYEQYF
TRBV6-1	TRBJ2-3	NA	NA	TGTGCCAGCAGTGAATTGAGAACCGCTAGCACAGATACGCAGTATTTT	CASSELRTASTDTQYF
TRBV3-1/TRBV3-2	TRBJ1-1	NA	NA	TGTGCCAGCAGCCAAGATACACGATTCTCTGAAGCTTTCTTT	CASSQDTRFSEAFF
TRBV28	TRBJ2-3	NA	NA	TGTGCCAGCAGTTTATTCGGCGGCCCAGGGGCAGATACGCAGTATTTT	CASSLFGGPGADTQYF
TRBV7-8	TRBJ1-6	NA	NA	TGTGCCAGCAGCTTAGTTTTGACAGAATCTAATTCACCCCTCCACTTT	CASSLVLTESNSPLHF
TRBV3-1/TRBV3-2	TRBJ1-2	NA	NA	TGTGCCAGCAGCCAAGGCAGCTTTAACTATGGCTACACCTTC	CASSQGSFNYGYTF
TRBV27	TRBJ2-7	NA	once	TGTGCCAGCAGTTTTCGACAGCCTCCCTACGAGCAGTACTTC	CASSFRQPPYEQYF
TRBV2	TRBJ1-6	NA	NA	TGTGCCAGCAGTGACGCGCTGGAGGGCTTAATGGCACCCCTCCACTTT	CASSDALEGLMAPLHF
TRBV7-2	TRBJ2-1	NA	NA	TGTGCCAGCAGGACGGACGGGTTCTCCTACAATGAGCAGTTCTTC	CASRTDGFSYNEQFF
TRBV20-1	TRBJ1-5	NA	NA	TGCAGTGCTAGTCTCCTCGGGGTACGAGATCAGCCCCAGCATTTT	CSASLLGVRDQPQHF
TRBV7-9	TRBJ1-2	NA	NA	TGTGCCAGCAGCTTAGTTGTTTGGGGTCTGGACTATGGCTACACCTTC	CASSLVVWGLDYGYTF
TRBV13	TRBJ1-5	NA	NA	TGTGCCAGCAGCTTAGCGATCAGGGGAAGCAATCAGCCCCAGCATTTT	CASSLAIRGSNQPQHF
TRBV4-1	TRBJ1-1	NA	NA	TGCGCCAGCAGCCAAGGTACGGCGCAGGGTGGAACTGAAGCTTTCTTT	CASSQGTAQGGTEAFF
TRBV28	TRBJ2-1	TRBD1	NA	TGTGCCGGAGGGACAGGCGTCTTCTCCTACAATGAGCAGTTCTTC	CAGGTGVFSYNEQFF
TRBV7-2	TRBJ2-3	TRBD2	NA	TGTGCCAGCAGCTTAGGACTAGCGGGAACCACAGATACGCAGTATTTT	CASSLGLAGTTDTQYF
TRBV4-2	TRBJ1-1	NA	NA	TGTGCCAGCAGCCAAGACGGGCTTCCGAACACTGAAGCTTTCTTT	CASSQDGLPNTEAFF
TRBV4-1	TRBJ2-1	TRBD2	NA	TGCGCCAGCGTCTCGGGGCTAGCGGATTACAATGAGCAGTTCTTC	CASVSGLADYNEQFF
TRBV5-4	TRBJ2-7	TRBD2	once	TGTGCCAGCAGCTTGCAGACTAGCGGGGGCTACGAGCAGTACTTC	CASSLQTSGGYEQYF
TRBV9	TRBJ1-2	NA	once	TGTGCCAGCAGCGTAACCCTGGGCCCTAACTATGGCTACACCTTC	CASSVTLGPNYGYTF
TRBV5-1	TRBJ1-3	NA	NA	TGCGCCAGCAGCCCCGTGGGGTCTGGAAACACCATATATTTT	CASSPVGSGNTIYF
TRBV4-1	TRBJ1-2	NA	NA	TGCGCCAGCAGCCAAGGTCATCCCGGACAGAACTATGGCTACACCTTC	CASSQGHPGQNYGYTF
TRBV6-5	TRBJ2-5	TRBD1	NA	TGTGCCAGCAGACCAGGACAGGGGGCGGGGGGGACCCAGTACTTC	CASRPGQGAGGTQYF
TRBV3-1/TRBV3-2	TRBJ1-2	NA	NA	TGTGCCAGCAGCCCCCTCCGGGGGATTTATGGCTACACCTTC	CASSPLRGIYGYTF
TRBV19	TRBJ1-5	NA	NA	TGTGCCGTGACTGGCAATCAGCCCCAGCATTTT	CAVTGNQPQHF
TRBV6-1	TRBJ2-5	NA	NA	TGTGCCAGCAGTGAGGGCAGCCATTGGGAGACCCAGTACTTC	CASSEGSHWETQYF
TRBV5-1	TRBJ1-1	NA	NA	TGCGCCAGCAGCTCCGGGACGTTGTTGAACACTGAAGCTTTCTTT	CASSSGTLLNTEAFF
TRBV4-1	TRBJ1-5	NA	NA	TGCGCCAGCAGCCAAGACCTGGTAGGCAGGGGAAATCAGCCCCAGCATTTT	CASSQDLVGRGNQPQHF
TRBV2	TRBJ1-2	NA	NA	TGTGCCAGCAGTGAGGTGAACTATGGCTACACCTTC	CASSEVNYGYTF
TRBV11-2	TRBJ1-6	NA	NA	TGTGCCAGCAGCTTACTGCGAGCAGGGCGCAATTCACCCCTCCACTTT	CASSLLRAGRNSPLHF
TRBV28	TRBJ1-1	NA	once	TGTGCCAGCAGTTTCCGGAACACTGAAGCTTTCTTT	CASSFRNTEAFF
TRBV7-9	TRBJ2-5	TRBD1	few	TGTGCCAGCAGGCTGGACAGGGAAGGAGAGACCCAGTACTTC	CASRLDREGETQYF
TRBV6-6	TRBJ2-2	NA	NA	TGTGCCAGCAGCACGACAGGGGAGCTGTTTTTT	CASSTTGELFF
TRBV15	TRBJ1-6	NA	NA	TGTGCCACCAGCAGAGATTTGGTGGGAAGCTCACCCCTCCACTTT	CATSRDLVGSSPLHF
TRBV6-1	TRBJ1-5	NA	NA	TGTGCCAGCAGTGAACCAAGGAGAGGGAACAATCAGCCCCAGCATTTT	CASSEPRRGNNQPQHF
TRBV6-2/TRBV6-3	TRBJ2-3	NA	NA	TGTGCCAGCAGTTACTCGACGGCTCTCGGACAACAGTATTTT	CASSYSTALGQQYF
TRBV6-6	TRBJ1-2	NA	NA	TGTGTCAGCAGTTACGAGATGCGGGGAAATAACTATGGCTACACCTTC	CVSSYEMRGNNYGYTF
TRBV11-3	TRBJ1-4	NA	NA	TGTGCCAGCAGCTCTAGACTGGGCGGAGGGGCTAATGAAAAACTGTTTTTT	CASSSRLGGGANEKLFF
TRBV15	TRBJ2-7	TRBD1	NA	TGTGCCACCTCTGTTGGGACAGGGGACCACGAGCAGTACTTC	CATSVGTGDHEQYF
TRBV7-2	TRBJ2-7	NA	NA	TGTGCCAGCAGCCCTGAGGGGGGGGGCTCCTACGAGCAGTACTTC	CASSPEGGGSYEQYF
TRBV7-9	TRBJ2-3	NA	NA	TGTGCCAGCAGCTTAGCCTCAGATACGCAGTATTTT	CASSLASDTQYF
TRBV18	TRBJ1-1	NA	few	TGTGCCAGCTCACCAACGGGGATGCCGAACACTGAAGCTTTCTTT	CASSPTGMPNTEAFF
TRBV9	TRBJ1-2	TRBD1	NA	TGTGCCAGCAACCCGACAGGGTACGGCTATGGCTACACCTTC	CASNPTGYGYGYTF
TRBV10-3	TRBJ1-2	NA	NA	TGTGCCATCAGTGCGGGGGCGGGCAACTATGGCTACACCTTC	CAISAGAGNYGYTF
TRBV28	TRBJ2-1	NA	NA	TGTGCCAGCAGTTTTGGGGGGGCAAGGCATGAGCAGTTCTTC	CASSFGGARHEQFF
TRBV6-5	TRBJ2-7	NA	NA	TGTGCCAGCAGTTACCTCTACGAGCAGTACTTC	CASSYLYEQYF
TRBV27	TRBJ1-2	TRBD1	NA	TGTGCCACCAGAAAGACAGGGGGTATCGGTGGCTACACCTTC	CATRKTGGIGGYTF
TRBV7-2	TRBJ2-3	NA	NA	TGTGCCAGCAGCCCGGGGGCCGGGGGACTTTATACGCAGTATTTT	CASSPGAGGLYTQYF
TRBV6-5	TRBJ2-1	NA	once	TGTGCCAGCAGTTCTAGTAAGAGGGTGGGAGAGCAGTTCTTC	CASSSSKRVGEQFF
TRBV28	TRBJ2-2	NA	NA	TGTGCCAGCAGTTATGCCACTTGGCTCAATAAGAACACCGGGGAGCTGTTTTTT	CASSYATWLNKNTGELFF
TRBV21-1	TRBJ1-3	NA	NA	TGTGCCAGCAGCATCTCAAACAGGGGACGCGAAACCTCCCTCTCTGGAAACACCATATATTTT	CASSISNRGRETSLSGNTIYF
TRBV5-1	TRBJ2-3	NA	NA	TGCGCCAGCAGCTTACCCCCCTCGGATACGCAGTATTTT	CASSLPPSDTQYF
TRBV29-1	TRBJ2-7	NA	few	TGCAGCGTTGAGGGGGTGAAGGGGGATGGCTACGAGCAGTACTTC	CSVEGVKGDGYEQYF
TRBV6-2/TRBV6-3	TRBJ2-3	TRBD2	NA	TGTGCCAGCAGTTACCGCCTTCTAGCGGACACTAGCACAGATACGCAGTATTTT	CASSYRLLADTSTDTQYF
TRBV28	TRBJ1-2	NA	NA	TGTGCCAGCAGTCAATCCCGGGACACAAGTTCGCGAGGCTACACCTTC	CASSQSRDTSSRGYTF
TRBV29-1	TRBJ2-1	NA	NA	TGCAGCGTTGCCAGGGGTACCTACAATGAGCAGTTCTTC	CSVARGTYNEQFF